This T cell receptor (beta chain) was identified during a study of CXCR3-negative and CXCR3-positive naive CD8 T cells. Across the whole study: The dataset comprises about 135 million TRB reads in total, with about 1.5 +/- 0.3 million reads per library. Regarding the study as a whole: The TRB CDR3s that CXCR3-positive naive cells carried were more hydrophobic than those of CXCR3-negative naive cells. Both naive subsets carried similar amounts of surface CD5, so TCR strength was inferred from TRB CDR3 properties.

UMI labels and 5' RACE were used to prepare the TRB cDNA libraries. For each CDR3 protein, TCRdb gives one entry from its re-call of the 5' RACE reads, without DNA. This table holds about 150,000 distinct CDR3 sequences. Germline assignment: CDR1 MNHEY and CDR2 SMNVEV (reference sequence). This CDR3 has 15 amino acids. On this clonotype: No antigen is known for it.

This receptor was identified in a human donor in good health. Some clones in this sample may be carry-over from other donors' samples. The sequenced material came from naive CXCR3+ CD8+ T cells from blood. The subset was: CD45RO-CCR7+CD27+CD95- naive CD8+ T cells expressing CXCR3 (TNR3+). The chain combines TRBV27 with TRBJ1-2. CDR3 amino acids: CASSFSRTYGYGYTF.